This TCR beta chain was retrieved from a study of OX40 agonist ivuxolimab in advanced cancers. Regarding the study as a whole: Dose levels from 0.1 to 3.0 mg/kg saw CD4+ and CD8+ blood T cells expand clonally by week 6.

TCRdb keeps only in-frame clones here, not all; method: immunoSEQ multiplex PCR. This sample yields tens of thousands of clones, of which 75% to 95% are seen a single time; more than 5.5% belongs to the top ten. This CDR3 comprises 16 residues. Germline V gene lookup returns CDR1 LGHNA and CDR2 YNFKEQ. Of note for this clone: The antigen remains undetermined. At one end, the junction sequence differs from germline, possibly due to a read error.

The sequence was obtained from an adult with an advanced solid tumor such as melanoma, head and neck, liver or kidney cancer. The V and J genes are TRBV4-2 and TRBJ2-5, with D perhaps given as TRBD1 or TRBD2 (5 bases each). The end of the DNA is better explained by TRBJ2-7, so the J call may be wrong. Sequenced here: CD4+ or CD8+ T cells sorted from blood, sampled in a trial of the OX40 agonist ivuxolimab. CDR3 region: CASSQEAWGSSNEQYF. The CDR3, as DNA: TGTGCCAGCAGCCAAGAGGCTTGGGGGAGCTCCAACGAGCAGTACTTC.